These 17 T cell receptor beta chains came from one sample sequenced in a study of Graves' ophthalmopathy and Graves' hyperthyroidism. Amplified material comprised TCR beta CDR3 regions derived from RNA transcripts. HTBI-primed RT-PCR formed the first round, and a multiplex PCR formed the second. Using its own MiXCR run on the multiplex PCR reads, TCRdb lists one record per CDR3 protein. The table lists more than 550,000 distinct CDR3 sequences, 35% to 50% of them singletons. Sequencing used peripheral blood. The receptors derive from an adult man with Graves' ophthalmopathy.

CDR3: CSVDRQPNTEAFF. The CDR3 nucleotides are TGCAGCGTTGATCGACAGCCTAACACTGAAGCTTTCTTT. This rearrangement joins TRBV29-1 to TRBJ1-1; TRBD1 might be the D (5 bases). The length of the CDR3 is 13 residues. V dropped 3 bases and J dropped 2 bases, with 10 bases sitting between them. Germline CDR1 is SQVTM and CDR2 is ANQGSEA.

This clonotype was seen repeatedly, ten times or more. This chain joins TRBV12-3 or TRBV12-4 and TRBJ1-1, with D unclear. Trimming cost V 4 bases and J 4 bases, with 10 bases left between them. The CDR3 contains 13 residues. The CDR3 DNA follows: TGTGCCAGCAGTTCTGCGGTCGGCACTGAAGCTTTCTTT. Residues: CASSSAVGTEAFF.

This clonotype was found many times. The chain couples TRBV2 to TRBJ2-7; TRBD1 might be the D (6 bases). The germline CDR1 and CDR2 sequences are SNHLY and FYNNEI. The CDR3 has 14 amino acids. V was trimmed by 1 base and J by 3 bases, leaving 10 bases between them. The CDR3 reads CASSEGRGFYEQYF. The CDR3 nucleotides are TGTGCCAGCAGTGAAGGCAGGGGCTTCTACGAGCAGTACTTC.

The chain uses TRBV10-3 and TRBJ2-7, with D possibly matching TRBD1 (6 bases). V was shortened by 2 bases and J by 11 bases, with 16 bases between the two germline ends. The germline CDR1 and CDR2 sequences are ENHRY and SYGVKD. The CDR3 is made up of 13 amino acids. The CDR3 loop reads CAISEGQTFDKYF. The DNA for the CDR3 is TGTGCCATCAGTGAGGGACAGACTTTTGACAAGTACTTC.

This clonotype was seen a handful of times. This chain links TRBV7-3 with TRBJ2-5; D not certain. Trimming cost V 5 bases and J 4 bases, with 14 bases left between them. This CDR3 has 14 amino acids. The germline CDR1 and CDR2 sequences are SGHTA and FQGTGA. In DNA, the CDR3 is TGTGCCAGCAGCCAACGTCAGCTCGGAGAGACCCAGTACTTC. Its translation: CASSQRQLGETQYF.

The CDR3 spells CASSSGGTGNYYGYTF. The CDR3 DNA reads TGTGCCAGCAGTTCGGGAGGGACAGGGAATTATTATGGCTACACCTTC. J is TRBJ1-2 and V is TRBV27, with 9 positions matching TRBD1. The CDR3 is 16 residues long. The V segment lost 4 bases and the J segment 5 bases; nucleotides outside the gene matches: 11. Germline-derived CDR1 and CDR2 are MNHEY and SMNVEV (reference sequence).

This clonotype was seen once. Written as DNA, the CDR3 is TGTGCCAGCGTTAGATGGTCACAGGCCCAGTACTTC. Translation: CASVRWSQAQYF. The genes are TRBV25-1 and TRBJ2-5; D may be TRBD1 (5 bases). Looked up from germline, CDR1 is MGHDK and CDR2 is SYGVNS. The CDR3 loop spans 12 amino acids. Trimming took off 8 bases at V and 9 bases at J, with 16 bases between the two ends.

Points on this clonotype: The junction shows a germline mismatch at one end, possibly a read error. The chain links TRBV30 to TRBJ1-5; D is perhaps TRBD1 (5 bases). The CDR3 length is 13 residues. The germline V gene has CDR1 GTSNPN and CDR2 SVGIG (reference sequence). The CDR3 DNA is TGTGCCTGGAGTGTAAGGGGTTCTCAGCCCCGGCATTTT. The encoded protein is CAWSVRGSQPRHF.

The V gene is TRBV2, the J gene TRBJ1-2; no firm D call. Trimming removed 10 bases at V and 6 bases at J, with 24 bases between. This CDR3 is built from 15 residues. Germline-derived CDR1 and CDR2 are SNHLY and FYNNEI. The CDR3 sequence is CANSPRRSGRDGYTF. The DNA for the CDR3 is TGTGCCAACAGCCCTCGCCGTTCAGGCCGGGATGGCTACACCTTC.

This clonotype was recorded at least ten times. The V gene is TRBV20-1, the J gene TRBJ1-2; D gene uncertain. The CDR3 runs 14 residues. Germline assignment: CDR1 DFQATT and CDR2 SNEGSKA (reference sequence). Trimming shortened V by 1 base and J by 5 bases, and 14 bases separated the two germline ends. Here the CDR3 reads CSARVDVIPYGYTF. Here the CDR3 DNA reads TGCAGTGCTAGAGTAGACGTTATTCCTTATGGCTACACCTTC.

Concerning this clonotype: Sequence at one end of the junction differs from germline and may be a read error. The V and J genes are TRBV7-9 and TRBJ2-6; TRBD1 matches at 8 bases. The length of the CDR3 is 16 residues. In germline, CDR1 is SEHNR, CDR2 FQNEAQ (reference sequence). CDR3 residues: CASSVSGGSGANVPTF. Written as DNA, the CDR3 is TGTGCCAGCAGCGTTTCAGGGGGCTCTGGGGCCAACGTCCCGACTTTC.

In this sample, this clonotype turned up many times. This chain links TRBV7-2 with TRBJ2-7, with 7 positions matching TRBD1. The CDR3 is made up of 14 amino acids. V shed 5 bases and J 4 bases; nucleotides not matched to a gene: 8. Germline CDR1 SGHTA, CDR2 FQGNSA. The CDR3 DNA reads TGTGCCAGCAGCGTACAGGGGAATGTGTACGAGCAGTACTTC. It translates to CASSVQGNVYEQYF.

In this sample, this clonotype turned up many times. This chain uses TRBV12-3 or TRBV12-4 with TRBJ1-1; possibly TRBD1 for D (6 bases). This CDR3 is 14 amino acids long. Trimming removed 7 bases from V and 3 bases from J, with 15 bases in between. For the CDR3, the DNA is TGTGCCAGCATCATAGGGGGAGTGTACACTGAAGCTTTCTTT. Translation gives CASIIGGVYTEAFF.

This clonotype has at least ten counts. The chain couples TRBV5-1 to TRBJ1-2; 9 bases agree with TRBD1. The CDR3 totals 13 residues. Per germline, CDR1 SGHRS and CDR2 YFSETQ. Trimming cost V 7 bases and J 2 bases; bases outside gene matches: 3. CDR3 sequence reads: CASRQGGNYGYTF. In DNA form, the CDR3 reads TGCGCCAGCCGACAGGGGGGGAACTATGGCTACACCTTC.

V usage is TRBV29-1 and J usage is TRBJ1-2; 9 nucleotides align to TRBD1. Germline-derived CDR1 and CDR2 are SQVTM and ANQGSEA. V gave up 4 bases and J gave up 2 bases; unmatched junction bases: 5. The length of the CDR3 is 14 residues. The chain's CDR3 is CSVGPGTGNYGYTF. The CDR3 coding sequence is TGCAGCGTTGGCCCCGGGACAGGGAACTATGGCTACACCTTC. Drawing the rest from reference TRBV29-1 and TRBJ1-2, the complete variable domain is SAVISQKPSRDICQRGTSLTIQCQVDSQVTMMFWYRQQPGQSLTLIATANQGSEATYESGFVIDKFPISRPNLTFSTLTVSNMSPEDSSIYLCSVGPGTGNYGYTFGSGTRLTVV.

The V gene is TRBV11-3, the J gene TRBJ2-5, with D perhaps TRBD2 (5 bases). The germline V gene has CDR1 SGHNT and CDR2 YENEEA. V lost 5 bases and J 0 bases, leaving 13 bases between the germline ends. CDR3 length equals 15 residues. CDR3 sequence (DNA): TGTGCCAGCAGCCAAGAGGGCAGCTACCAAGAGACCCAGTACTTC. Its translation: CASSQEGSYQETQYF. Combining the CDR3 with reference TRBV11-3 and TRBJ2-5 gives the whole variable domain EAGVVQSPRYKIIEKKQPVAFWCNPISGHNTLYWYLQNLGQGPELLIRYENEEAVDDSQLPKDRFSAERLKGVDSTLKIQPAELGDSAVYLCASSQEGSYQETQYFGPGTRLLVL.

The genes are TRBV7-3 and TRBJ2-5; TRBD1 matches 10 bases. Unmatched junction bases numbered 10, after V lost 9 bases and J lost 3 bases. Germline values: CDR1 SGHTA, CDR2 FQGTGA. The CDR3 totals 15 residues. CDR3 in amino acids: CASGLSGTGEETQYF. The CDR3 nucleotides are TGTGCCAGTGGCCTATCCGGGACAGGGGAAGAGACCCAGTACTTC.